This T cell receptor beta chain was obtained from a study of CD8 T cell repertoires and HIV-1 epitope variants. Looking at the study overall: Controls were a CMV, EBV and flu pool, Ebola AY9, and no peptide. Separate from the cultures, 1M uncultured T cells served as baseline.

Clones were read by immunoSEQ multiplex PCR, and TCRdb kept only the in-frame ones, dropping some. The data show almost 4,500 clones, with roughly two thirds seen just once and around 42% held by the top ten. Regarding this clone: Its cognate antigen is unknown.

This CDR3 comprises 16 residues. The germline V gene has CDR1 SEHNR and CDR2 FQNEAQ (reference sequence). Trimming at V came to 7 bases and at J to 6 bases, leaving 11 bases not matched to a gene. The chain has TRBV7-9 and TRBJ1-4; the match to TRBD1 covers 10 bases. Sequences were obtained from cultured CD8+ T cells derived from PBMCs. The clonotype originates from a male donor with HIV. In nucleotides, the CDR3 is TGTGCCAGCACCTCAACCGTGGGACAGGGGTATGAAAAACTGTTTTTT. Its protein product is CASTSTVGQGYEKLFF.